A selection of T cell receptor beta chains follows, all from one sample in a study of blood T cell repertoires in COVID-19. TCRdb's copy holds only in-frame clones and misses some; the assay was immunoSEQ multiplex PCR. This table holds 150,000 or so clones, approximately 87% found once. The sample consisted of peripheral blood. These receptors were collected from a man older than 75 with acute or convalescent COVID-19. Each CDR3 is given with its conserved first and last residue. D genes are given only for firm matches. Clone size is not always given. Where it is, it says once, few, many or a class for expanded clones.

d_call clone_size j_call v_call cdr3_nt cdr3_aa
TRBD1 - TRBJ1-2 TRBV29-1 TGCAGCGTTGGTGGGACAGGGTATGGCTACACCTTC CSVGGTGYGYTF
TRBD1 once TRBJ1-4 TRBV6-5 TGTGCCAGCAGAGGGACAGGCGATAATGAAAAACTGTTTTTT CASRGTGDNEKLFF
TRBD1 - TRBJ1-2 TRBV10-3 TGTGCCATCAGCCCAACAGGGGGCGCCGCCGATGGCTACACCTTC CAISPTGGAADGYTF
TRBD1 - TRBJ2-7 TRBV5-1 TGCGCCAGCAGCTGGACCGGGACAGGGACCTACGAGCAGTACTTC CASSWTGTGTYEQYF
- - TRBJ1-6 TRBV30 TGTGCCTGGAGTGTACAGGTGAATAATTCACCCCTCCACTTT CAWSVQVNNSPLHF
- - TRBJ1-2 TRBV28 TGTGCCAGCAGATTACAGAAGTTCTATGGCTACACCTTC CASRLQKFYGYTF
- - TRBJ1-6 TRBV7-8 TGTGCCAGCAGCTACTCTGTGGGGGGGGTTAATTCACCCCTCCACTTT CASSYSVGGVNSPLHF
TRBD1 - TRBJ1-5 TRBV10-3 TGTGCCATCAGCCCGACAGGGTGGCAGCCCCAGCATTTT CAISPTGWQPQHF
- - TRBJ1-6 TRBV4-1 TGCGCCAGCAGCCAAGGCAGGGGTAACGATTCACCCCTCCACTTT CASSQGRGNDSPLHF
- - TRBJ2-7 TRBV28 TGTGCCAGCAGTCAAGCCTCACGCTCGGAGCAGTACTTC CASSQASRSEQYF
TRBD2 - TRBJ2-3 TRBV9 TGTGCCAGCAGCGCGGGGTGGTTAGCGGGAGGGGAGGATACGCAGTATTTT CASSAGWLAGGEDTQYF
TRBD1 few TRBJ2-2 TRBV28 TGTGCCAGCAGTTTGGCAGGGGGAGATGCCGGGGAGCTGTTTTTT CASSLAGGDAGELFF
- - TRBJ1-6 TRBV6-5 TGTGCCAGCAGTTACACAAGAACCAATTCACCCCTCCACTTT CASSYTRTNSPLHF
- few TRBJ2-7 TRBV29-1 TGCAGCGTCCAGATCCATGCCGAGCAGTACTTC CSVQIHAEQYF
TRBD1 - TRBJ1-6 TRBV6-5 TGTGCCAGCAGTCAACAGGGGGGTTATAATTCACCCCTCCACTTT CASSQQGGYNSPLHF
- - TRBJ1-2 TRBV30 TGTGCCTCCTCAGGAGGAGCTAACTATGGCTACACCTTC CASSGGANYGYTF
TRBD2 - TRBJ2-7 TRBV6-6 TGTGCCAGCACAGGACTAGCCTACGAGCAGTACTTC CASTGLAYEQYF
- - TRBJ2-2 TRBV12-3/TRBV12-4 TGTGCCAGCAGTCTCAGGGGTCCCGGGGAGCTGTTTTTT CASSLRGPGELFF
TRBD1 - TRBJ1-2 TRBV7-2 TGTGCCAGCAGCACGGGACAGGGATACGGCTACACCTTC CASSTGQGYGYTF
TRBD2 - TRBJ2-3 TRBV28 TGTGCCAGCAGTCCCCCCCTCGGTGCGGGGGACGTAGATACGCAGTATTTT CASSPPLGAGDVDTQYF
- - TRBJ1-2 TRBV12-3/TRBV12-4 TGTGCCAGCAGTCCCTGGACGGGGGGCTACACCTTC CASSPWTGGYTF
- - TRBJ1-6 TRBV20-1 TGCAGCGCTGCGGAACACTCACCCCTCCACTTT CSAAEHSPLHF
TRBD2 - TRBJ2-1 TRBV30 TGTGCCTGGAGTGCATCTAGCGGGGGGGCCTACAATGAGCAGTTCTTC CAWSASSGGAYNEQFF
- - TRBJ1-3 TRBV18 TGTGCCAGCTCGGACATTGGAAACACCATATATTTT CASSDIGNTIYF
- - TRBJ1-5 TRBV3-1/TRBV3-2 TGTGCCAGCAGCCAAGGACAGAATCAGCCCCAGCATTTT CASSQGQNQPQHF
TRBD1 - TRBJ1-1 TRBV19 TGTGCCAGTAGCCCTACCCCGAACAGGGGGCGAATGAACACTGAAGCTTTCTTT CASSPTPNRGRMNTEAFF
- - TRBJ2-5 TRBV7-9 TGTGCCAGCATCCCCCAATCCACTGGTGGCTCGGGGACCCAGTACTTC CASIPQSTGGSGTQYF
TRBD2 - TRBJ2-1 TRBV19 TGTGCCAGTAGTCCCGGGGGTGGCGGGAGGTCCTACAATGAGCAGTTCTTC CASSPGGGGRSYNEQFF
- - TRBJ1-2 TRBV6-4 TGTGCCAGCAGTGACTCGGCAGCATCTAACTATTTCTACACCTTC CASSDSAASNYFYTF
TRBD1 - TRBJ2-5 TRBV5-1 TGCGCCAGCAGCGACTTACAGGGGGCGAGTTGGGAGACCCAGTACTTC CASSDLQGASWETQYF
TRBD1 - TRBJ2-6 TRBV9 TGTGCCAGCACCCGGACAGGGGGTTCCGGGGCCAACGTCCTGACTTTC CASTRTGGSGANVLTF
TRBD2 few TRBJ2-7 TRBV20-1 TGCAGTGCCATACTAGCGTTCGAGCAGTACTTC CSAILAFEQYF
- - TRBJ1-1 TRBV28 TGTGCCAGCAGTTCGAAACCGGACAGTGAAGCTTTCTTT CASSSKPDSEAFF
TRBD1 - TRBJ1-1 TRBV18 TGTGCCAGCTCACTACTGGGACAGGCGGACATGAACACTGAAGCTTTCTTT CASSLLGQADMNTEAFF
TRBD2 - TRBJ2-3 TRBV27 TGTGCCAGCAGGACTAGCGCTAACGTGGGTGATACGCAGTATTTT CASRTSANVGDTQYF
TRBD1 - TRBJ2-4 TRBV2 TGTGCCAGCAGTAGCGGACAGGGGCAAGCTATTCAGTACTTC CASSSGQGQAIQYF
- - TRBJ2-5 TRBV5-4 TGTGCCAGCAGCTCACAGGGCCGAGAGACCCAGTACTTC CASSSQGRETQYF
TRBD1 - TRBJ2-1 TRBV10-3 TGTGCCATCAGCCAGGGGGTCTATGAGCAGTTCTTC CAISQGVYEQFF
TRBD1 - TRBJ1-4 TRBV30 TGTGCCTGGAGTGCTGACAGGGGTTTGGGTGAAAAACTGTTTTTT CAWSADRGLGEKLFF
TRBD2 - TRBJ2-3 TRBV19 TGTGCCAGTAGTATTCGGGAGGGATTTGATACGCAGTATTTT CASSIREGFDTQYF
TRBD2 - TRBJ2-1 TRBV5-1 TGCGCCAGCAGCCTGCCCGGGCTAGCGGGGGGGCGGGCGTACAATGAGCAGTTCTTC CASSLPGLAGGRAYNEQFF
- - TRBJ1-4 TRBV25-1 TGTGCCAGCAGTGACCGGGGATCTAATGAAAAACTGTTTTTT CASSDRGSNEKLFF
- - TRBJ1-2 TRBV4-1 TGCGCCAGCAGCCAAGATTTTTTGGCCTATGGCTACACCTTC CASSQDFLAYGYTF
- - TRBJ2-5 TRBV6-6 TGTGCCAGCAGCTTCTCGGGGGCGGGGGAAGAGACCCAGTACTTC CASSFSGAGEETQYF
- once TRBJ1-2 TRBV15 TGTGCCACCAGCGACCCTGGGACTCTTGGCTACACCTTC CATSDPGTLGYTF
TRBD2 - TRBJ2-5 TRBV20-1 TGCAGTGCAAGTGGGACTAGCGGTTACCAAGAGACCCAGTACTTC CSASGTSGYQETQYF
TRBD2 - TRBJ2-1 TRBV6-5 TGTGCCAGCAGTCGACTAGCGGGAGGCTATGAGCAGTTCTTC CASSRLAGGYEQFF